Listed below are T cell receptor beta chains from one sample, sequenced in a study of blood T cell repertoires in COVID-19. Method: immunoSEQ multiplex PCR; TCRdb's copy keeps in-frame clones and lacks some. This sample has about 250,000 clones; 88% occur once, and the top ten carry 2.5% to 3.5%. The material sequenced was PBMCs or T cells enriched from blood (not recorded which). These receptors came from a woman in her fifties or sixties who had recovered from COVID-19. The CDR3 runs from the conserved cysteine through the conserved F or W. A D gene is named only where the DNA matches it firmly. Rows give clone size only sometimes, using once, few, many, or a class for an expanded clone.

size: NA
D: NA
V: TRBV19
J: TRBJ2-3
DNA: TGTGCCAGTAGTATAGATCTGGGGGTCCACAGGGCAGATACGCAGTATTTT
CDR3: CASSIDLGVHRADTQYF

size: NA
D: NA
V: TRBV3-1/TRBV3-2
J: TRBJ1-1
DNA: TGTGCCAGCAAGAACGCTTACAGGGAAGACACTGAAGCTTTCTTT
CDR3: CASKNAYREDTEAFF

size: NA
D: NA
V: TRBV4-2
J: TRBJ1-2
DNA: TGTGCCAGCAGCCAAGTCGGGGATGGCTACACCTTC
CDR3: CASSQVGDGYTF

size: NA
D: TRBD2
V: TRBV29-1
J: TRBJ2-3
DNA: TGCAGCGTTGGCGGGACTAGCGGGACAGGAGATACGCAGTATTTT
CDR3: CSVGGTSGTGDTQYF

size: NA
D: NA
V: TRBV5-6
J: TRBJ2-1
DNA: TGTGCCAGCAGCTTGTTGGGGACAAACTACAATGAGCAGTTCTTC
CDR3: CASSLLGTNYNEQFF

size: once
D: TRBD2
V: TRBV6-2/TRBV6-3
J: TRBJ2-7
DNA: TGTGCCAGCAGTCTTAGCGGGAGGGCCGTCTACGAGCAGTACTTC
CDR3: CASSLSGRAVYEQYF

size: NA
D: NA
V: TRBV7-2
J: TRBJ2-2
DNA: TGTGCCAGCAGCCCAAGCGGGTTAACCGGGGAGCTGTTTTTT
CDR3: CASSPSGLTGELFF

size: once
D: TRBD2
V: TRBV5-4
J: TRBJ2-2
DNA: TGTGCCAGCAGCTTAGGGACTAGCGGCGCCGGGGAGCTGTTTTTT
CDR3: CASSLGTSGAGELFF

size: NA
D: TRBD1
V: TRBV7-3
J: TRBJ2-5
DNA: TGTGCCAGCAGCTTAGCTCCGGGACAGGCTCCGGAGACCCAGTACTTC
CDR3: CASSLAPGQAPETQYF

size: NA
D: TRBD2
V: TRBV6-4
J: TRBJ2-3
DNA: TGTGCCAGCATCGGACTAGACAAGGATACGCAGTATTTT
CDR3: CASIGLDKDTQYF

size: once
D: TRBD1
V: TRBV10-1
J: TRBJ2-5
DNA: TGCGCCATCACAACGACAGGGATGAAGACCCAGTACTTC
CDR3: CAITTTGMKTQYF

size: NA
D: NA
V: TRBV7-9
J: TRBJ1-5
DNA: TGTGCCAGCAGCCACGGGGATAGCAATCAGCCCCAGCATTTT
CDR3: CASSHGDSNQPQHF

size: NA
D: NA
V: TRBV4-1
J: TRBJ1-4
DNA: TGCGCCAGCAGCCAAACTCCCCCCCCAAGACTCGGATTTAATGAAAAACTGTTTTTT
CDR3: CASSQTPPPRLGFNEKLFF

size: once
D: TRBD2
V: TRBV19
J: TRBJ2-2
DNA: TGTGCCAGTAACCCGGGACTAGCGGGAGGATTCTCCGGGCCCAACACCGGGGAGCTGTTTTTT
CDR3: CASNPGLAGGFSGPNTGELFF